Listed below are T cell receptor beta chains from one sample, sequenced in a study of human T cells and chemical hapten exposure. TCRdb processed the RACE reads anew with MiXCR; each CDR3 protein has one entry. The profile shows around 330,000 distinct CDR3 sequences, around 5.5% of them singletons. This sample comprised whole blood, obtained in connection with sensitization to the hapten diphenylcyclopropenone (DPC). The receptors stem from a young woman with alopecia areata. Some clones in this sample may be carry-over from other donors' samples. The CDR3 runs from the conserved cysteine through the conserved F or W. A D gene is named only where the DNA matches it firmly.

>TRBJ2-1|-|TRBV6-6
CASSPPASPNEQFF
>TRBJ2-5|-|TRBV6-2/TRBV6-3
CASRSPSLPGTQETQYF
>TRBJ2-1|-|TRBV10-3
CAIAGLSYNEQFF
>TRBJ2-5|-|TRBV20-1
CSARVQETQYF
>TRBJ2-1|-|TRBV6-6
CASSTPRNEQFF
>TRBJ1-1|-|TRBV7-9
CASIAGRTTEAFF
>TRBJ2-3|TRBD2|TRBV14
CASSHGILAGVTDTQYF
>TRBJ2-5|-|TRBV7-2
CASSPTEGRTQYF
>TRBJ2-1|-|TRBV7-9
CASSSRVSVYNEQFF
>TRBJ1-5|-|TRBV12-3/TRBV12-4
CASSFGDQPQHF
>TRBJ2-2|TRBD2|TRBV10-3
CAISPLAGDTGELFF
>TRBJ1-1|-|TRBV5-8
CASSSRQPEAFF
>TRBJ2-1|-|TRBV11-2
CASSLDWANEQFF
>TRBJ1-5|TRBD1|TRBV9
CASSFGQATQPQHF
>TRBJ2-1|-|TRBV7-9
CASRPGTLEGNEQFF
>TRBJ1-2|-|TRBV4-3
CASSQEDPGWDGYTF
>TRBJ2-2|-|TRBV4-3
CASSQEHGNTGELFF
>TRBJ2-2|TRBD2|TRBV6-2/TRBV6-3
CASSPGGVELAGELFF
>TRBJ2-1|TRBD1|TRBV29-1
CSVDTGAGGNEQFF
>TRBJ1-1|-|TRBV5-5
CASSSGAGTMNTEAFF
>TRBJ2-7|-|TRBV7-9
CASSFPTAGTLYEQYF
>TRBJ2-7|-|TRBV10-3
CAISESDTSSYEQYF
>TRBJ1-6|TRBD1|TRBV6-5
CASRSTGTAHNSPLHF
>TRBJ2-6|-|TRBV3-1
CASSPATGSGANVLTF
>TRBJ2-1|TRBD2|TRBV19
CASRLAGGPYEQFF
>TRBJ2-2|-|TRBV18
CASSQQYTGELFF
>TRBJ1-4|TRBD1|TRBV3-1
CASSHPDRVEKLFF
>TRBJ1-4|-|TRBV7-2
CASSLEASPATNEKLFF
>TRBJ2-3|-|TRBV12-3/TRBV12-4
CASSLGGGPEQYF
>TRBJ1-2|-|TRBV6-6
CASSPGLNGYTF
>TRBJ2-3|-|TRBV11-2
CASSLWTGTDTQYF
>TRBJ1-1|TRBD1|TRBV12-3/TRBV12-4
CASSLAPGQPLSTEAFF
>TRBJ2-3|TRBD2|TRBV20-1
CSANHLAGAYTDTQYF
>TRBJ1-2|TRBD1|TRBV15
CATSRATGESYGYTF
>TRBJ2-2|-|TRBV2
CASSADSRNTGELFF
>TRBJ2-3|-|TRBV27
CASSSSADTQYF
>TRBJ1-1|-|TRBV7-8
CASTPLTGTAEAFF
>TRBJ1-5|TRBD1|TRBV19
CASKGQGAGQPQHF
>TRBJ1-1|-|TRBV20-1
CSARDVGWGDTEAFF
>TRBJ2-1|TRBD2|TRBV20-1
CSARESPGGRYNEQFF
>TRBJ2-1|TRBD2|TRBV5-1
CASSWAGGPSSYNEQFF
>TRBJ2-7|TRBD1|TRBV6-6
CASSPAGGLSYEQYF
>TRBJ2-7|-|TRBV9
CASSVGGRTSYEQYF
>TRBJ1-4|-|TRBV2
CASSKHEKLFF
>TRBJ2-1|-|TRBV5-4
CASSLTRSREQFF
>TRBJ2-7|-|TRBV28
CASSSRGQPNSYEQYF